One TCR beta chain is described in this entry. Its antigen is not identified. This entry comes from a study of shared clonotypes between healthy human individuals. Study information: Donors had three CD4 naive, three CD4 memory, two CD8 naive and one CD8 memory plate apiece. Study conclusions and caveats: Sequencing of the sorted subsets was shown by rarefaction to be incomplete despite large depth. Having only a few donors restricted how much genetic and exposure-history diversity was captured. Naive subsets generally had larger estimated richness than memory subsets.

TCRdb keeps only in-frame clones here, not all; method: immunoSEQ multiplex PCR. The data contain over a million clones, around 82% of them singletons. V lost 6 bases to trimming and J lost 9 bases; unmatched junction nucleotides: 11. The CDR3 is made up of 15 amino acids. Looked up from germline, CDR1 is MNHEY and CDR2 is SMNVEV (reference sequence). Sequenced: memory CD4+ T cells from PBMCs. Subset given: CD45RA-negative fraction. This sequence was found in a man between 18 and 35 years old in good health. Some clones in this sample may be carry-over from other donors' samples. J is TRBJ2-1 and V is TRBV27, with 10 bases fitting TRBD1. The CDR3 region is CASSSRTGGRVEQFF. In DNA, the CDR3 is TGTGCCAGCAGCTCCCGGACAGGGGGGCGTGTTGAGCAGTTCTTC.